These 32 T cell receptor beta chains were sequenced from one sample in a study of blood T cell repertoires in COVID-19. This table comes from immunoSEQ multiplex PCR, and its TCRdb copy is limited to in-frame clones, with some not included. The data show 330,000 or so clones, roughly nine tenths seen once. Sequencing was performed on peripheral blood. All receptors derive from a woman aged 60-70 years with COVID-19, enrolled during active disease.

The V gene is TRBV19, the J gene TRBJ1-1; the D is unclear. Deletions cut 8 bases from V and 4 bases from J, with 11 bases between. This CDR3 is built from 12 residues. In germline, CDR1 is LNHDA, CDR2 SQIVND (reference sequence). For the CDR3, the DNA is TGTGCCAGTGGGTGGGGAGGCACTGAAGCTTTCTTT. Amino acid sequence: CASGWGGTEAFF.

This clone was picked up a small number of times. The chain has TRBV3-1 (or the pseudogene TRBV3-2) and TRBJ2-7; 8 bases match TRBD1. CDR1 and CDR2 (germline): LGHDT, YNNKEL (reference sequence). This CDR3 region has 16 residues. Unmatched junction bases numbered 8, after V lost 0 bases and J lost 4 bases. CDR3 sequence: CASSQEGQGTIYEQYF. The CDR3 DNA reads TGTGCCAGCAGCCAAGAAGGACAGGGTACCATATACGAGCAGTACTTC.

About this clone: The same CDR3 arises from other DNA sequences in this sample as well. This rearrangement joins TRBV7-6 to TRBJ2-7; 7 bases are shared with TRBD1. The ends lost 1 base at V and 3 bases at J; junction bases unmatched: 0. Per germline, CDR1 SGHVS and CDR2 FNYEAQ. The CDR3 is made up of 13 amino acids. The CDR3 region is CASSLDRGYEQYF. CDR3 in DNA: TGTGCCAGCAGCTTAGACAGGGGCTACGAGCAGTACTTC.

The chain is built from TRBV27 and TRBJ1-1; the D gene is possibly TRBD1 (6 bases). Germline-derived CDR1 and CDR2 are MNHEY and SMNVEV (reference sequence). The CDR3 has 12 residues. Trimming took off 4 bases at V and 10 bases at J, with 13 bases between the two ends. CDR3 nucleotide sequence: TGTGCCAGCAGTTCCGGACAGATGGGAGCTTTCTTT. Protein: CASSSGQMGAFF.

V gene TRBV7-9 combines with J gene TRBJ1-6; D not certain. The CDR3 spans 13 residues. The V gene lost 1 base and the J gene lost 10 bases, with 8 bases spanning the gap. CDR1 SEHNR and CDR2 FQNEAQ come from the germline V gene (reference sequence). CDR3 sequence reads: CASSLGPQSPLHF. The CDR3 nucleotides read TGTGCCAGCAGCTTAGGGCCCCAATCACCCCTCCACTTT.

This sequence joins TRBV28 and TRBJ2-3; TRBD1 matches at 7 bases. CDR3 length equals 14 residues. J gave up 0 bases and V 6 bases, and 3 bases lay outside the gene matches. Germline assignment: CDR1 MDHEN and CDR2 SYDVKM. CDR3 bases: TGTGCCAGCAGAGGGGGCCCGAGCACAGATACGCAGTATTTT. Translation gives CASRGGPSTDTQYF.

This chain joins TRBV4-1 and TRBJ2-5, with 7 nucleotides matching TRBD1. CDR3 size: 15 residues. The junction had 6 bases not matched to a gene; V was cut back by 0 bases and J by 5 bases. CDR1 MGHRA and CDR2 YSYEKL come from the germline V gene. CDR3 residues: CASSQEGGRGETQYF. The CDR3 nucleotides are TGCGCCAGCAGCCAAGAAGGCGGCAGGGGGGAGACCCAGTACTTC.

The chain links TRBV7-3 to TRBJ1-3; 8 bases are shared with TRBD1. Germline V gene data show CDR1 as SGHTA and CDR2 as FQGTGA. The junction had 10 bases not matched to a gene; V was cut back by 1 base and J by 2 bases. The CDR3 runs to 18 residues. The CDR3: CASSLIGTGLKAGNTIYF. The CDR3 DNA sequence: TGTGCCAGCAGCTTAATTGGGACAGGTCTTAAGGCTGGAAACACCATATATTTT.

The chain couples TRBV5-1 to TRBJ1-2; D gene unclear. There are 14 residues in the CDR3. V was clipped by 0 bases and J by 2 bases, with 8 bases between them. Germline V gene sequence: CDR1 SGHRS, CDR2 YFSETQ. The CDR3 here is CASSLVTANYGYTF. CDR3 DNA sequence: TGCGCCAGCAGCTTGGTAACAGCAAACTATGGCTACACCTTC.

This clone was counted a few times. The CDR3 protein is CASSPGDYGYTF. The CDR3 region has the DNA TGCGCCAGCAGCCCAGGGGACTATGGCTACACCTTC. The chain combines TRBV5-1 with TRBJ1-2, with D maybe TRBD1 (6 bases). Germline V gene lookup returns CDR1 SGHRS and CDR2 YFSETQ. The germline V and J ends were trimmed by 4 bases and 3 bases, with 7 bases remaining between them. This CDR3 spans 12 amino acids.

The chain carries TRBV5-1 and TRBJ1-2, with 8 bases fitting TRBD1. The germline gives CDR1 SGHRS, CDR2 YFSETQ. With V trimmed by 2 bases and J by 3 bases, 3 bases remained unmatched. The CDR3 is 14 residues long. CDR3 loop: CASSFQGADYGYTF. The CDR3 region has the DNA TGCGCCAGCAGCTTTCAGGGGGCAGACTATGGCTACACCTTC.

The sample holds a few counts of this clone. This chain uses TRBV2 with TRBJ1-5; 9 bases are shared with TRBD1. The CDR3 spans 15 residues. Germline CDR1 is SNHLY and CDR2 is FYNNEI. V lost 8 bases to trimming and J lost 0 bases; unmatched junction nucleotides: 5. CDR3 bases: TGTGCCAGCCGGACAGGGGCGAATAGCAATCAGCCCCAGCATTTT. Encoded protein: CASRTGANSNQPQHF.

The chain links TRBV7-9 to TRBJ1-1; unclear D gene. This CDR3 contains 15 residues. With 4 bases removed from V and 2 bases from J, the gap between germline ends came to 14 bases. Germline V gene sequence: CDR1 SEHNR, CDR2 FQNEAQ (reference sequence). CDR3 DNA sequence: TGTGCCAGCAGCTCCGCGGGTCCGGGAAACACTGAAGCTTTCTTT. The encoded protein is CASSSAGPGNTEAFF.

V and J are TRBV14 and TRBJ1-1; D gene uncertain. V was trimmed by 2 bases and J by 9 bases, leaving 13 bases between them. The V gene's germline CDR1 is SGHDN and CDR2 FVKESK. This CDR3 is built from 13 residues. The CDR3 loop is CASSQSAQTQAFF. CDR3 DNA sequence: TGTGCCAGCAGCCAAAGTGCCCAAACACAAGCTTTCTTT. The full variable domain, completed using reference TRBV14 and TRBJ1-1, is EAGVTQFPSHSVIEKGQTVTLRCDPISGHDNLYWYRRVMGKEIKFLLHFVKESKQDESGMPNNRFLAERTGGTYSTLKVQPAELEDSGVYFCASSQSAQTQAFFGQGTRLTVV.

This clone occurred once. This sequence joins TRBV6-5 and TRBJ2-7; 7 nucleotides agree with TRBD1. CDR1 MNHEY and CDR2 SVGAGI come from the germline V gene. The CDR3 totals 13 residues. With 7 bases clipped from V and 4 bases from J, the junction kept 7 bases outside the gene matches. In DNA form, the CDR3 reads TGTGCCAGCAACCGGGACAGAAATTACGAGCAGTACTTC. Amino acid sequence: CASNRDRNYEQYF.

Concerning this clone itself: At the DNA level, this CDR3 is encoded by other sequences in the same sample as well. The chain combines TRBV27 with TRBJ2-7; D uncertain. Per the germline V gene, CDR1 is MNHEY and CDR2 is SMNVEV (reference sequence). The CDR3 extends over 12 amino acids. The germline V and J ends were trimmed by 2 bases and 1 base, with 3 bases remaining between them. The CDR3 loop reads CASSLPSYEQYF. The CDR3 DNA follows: TGTGCCAGCAGTTTACCGTCCTACGAGCAGTACTTC.

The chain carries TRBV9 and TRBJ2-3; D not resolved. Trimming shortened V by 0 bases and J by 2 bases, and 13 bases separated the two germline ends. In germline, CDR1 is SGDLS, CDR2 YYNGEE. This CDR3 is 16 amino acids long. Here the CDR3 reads CASSVELHHPTDTQYF. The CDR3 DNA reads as TGTGCCAGCAGCGTAGAGTTACACCATCCCACAGATACGCAGTATTTT.

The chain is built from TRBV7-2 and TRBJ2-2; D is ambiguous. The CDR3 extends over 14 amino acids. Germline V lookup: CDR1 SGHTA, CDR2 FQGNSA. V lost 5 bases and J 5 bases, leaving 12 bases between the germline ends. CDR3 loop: CASSRLPVTGELFF. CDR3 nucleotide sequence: TGTGCCAGCAGCCGTCTCCCGGTGACCGGGGAGCTGTTTTTT.

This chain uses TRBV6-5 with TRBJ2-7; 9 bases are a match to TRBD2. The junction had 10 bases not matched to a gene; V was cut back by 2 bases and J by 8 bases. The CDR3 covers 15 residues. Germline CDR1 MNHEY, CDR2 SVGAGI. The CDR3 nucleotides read TGTGCCAGCAGTTACACGGGACTAGCTGGGGGAAAGCAGTACTTC. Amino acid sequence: CASSYTGLAGGKQYF.

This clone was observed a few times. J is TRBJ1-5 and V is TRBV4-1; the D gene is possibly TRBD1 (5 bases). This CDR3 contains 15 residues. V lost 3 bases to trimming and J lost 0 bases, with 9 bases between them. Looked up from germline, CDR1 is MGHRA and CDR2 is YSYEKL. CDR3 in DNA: TGCGCCAGCAGCCACCTCACAGGTAGCAATCAGCCCCAGCATTTT. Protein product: CASSHLTGSNQPQHF.

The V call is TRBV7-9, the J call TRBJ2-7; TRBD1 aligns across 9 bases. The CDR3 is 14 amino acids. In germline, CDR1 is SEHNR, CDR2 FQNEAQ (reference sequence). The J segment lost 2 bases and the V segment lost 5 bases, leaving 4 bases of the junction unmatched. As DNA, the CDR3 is TGTGCCAGCAGCCAGGGACAGGGTACCTACGAGCAGTACTTC. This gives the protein CASSQGQGTYEQYF.

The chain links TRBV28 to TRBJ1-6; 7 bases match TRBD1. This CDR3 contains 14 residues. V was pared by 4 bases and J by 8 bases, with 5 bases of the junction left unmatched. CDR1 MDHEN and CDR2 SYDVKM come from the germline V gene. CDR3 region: CASSSDRVDSPLHF. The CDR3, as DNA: TGTGCCAGCAGTTCCGACAGGGTCGATTCACCCCTCCACTTT.

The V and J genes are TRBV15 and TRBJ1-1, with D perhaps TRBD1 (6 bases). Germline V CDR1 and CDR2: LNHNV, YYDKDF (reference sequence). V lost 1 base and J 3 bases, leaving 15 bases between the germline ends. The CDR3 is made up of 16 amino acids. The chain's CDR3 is CATSRGKGEGDTEAFF. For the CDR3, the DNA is TGTGCCACCAGCAGAGGAAAAGGGGAGGGGGACACTGAAGCTTTCTTT.

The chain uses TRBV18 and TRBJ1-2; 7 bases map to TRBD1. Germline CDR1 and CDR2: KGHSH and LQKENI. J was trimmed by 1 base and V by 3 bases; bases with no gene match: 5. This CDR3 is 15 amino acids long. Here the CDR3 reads CASSPQGTDNYGYTF. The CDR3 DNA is TGTGCCAGCTCACCTCAAGGGACAGATAACTATGGCTACACCTTC.

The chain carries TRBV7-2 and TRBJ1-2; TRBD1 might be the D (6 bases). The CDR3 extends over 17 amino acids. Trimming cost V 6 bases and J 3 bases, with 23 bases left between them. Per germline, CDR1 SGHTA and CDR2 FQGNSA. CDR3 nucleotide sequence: TGTGCCAGCAGGAATCCCGGGACATTTGAGGGCTACTATGGCTACACCTTC. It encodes CASRNPGTFEGYYGYTF.

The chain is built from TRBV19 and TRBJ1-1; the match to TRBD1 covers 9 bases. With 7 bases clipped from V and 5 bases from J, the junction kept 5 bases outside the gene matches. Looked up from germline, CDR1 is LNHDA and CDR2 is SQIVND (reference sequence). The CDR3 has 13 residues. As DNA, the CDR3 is TGTGCCAGTATCCGAGACAGGGGGACTGAAGCTTTCTTT. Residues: CASIRDRGTEAFF.

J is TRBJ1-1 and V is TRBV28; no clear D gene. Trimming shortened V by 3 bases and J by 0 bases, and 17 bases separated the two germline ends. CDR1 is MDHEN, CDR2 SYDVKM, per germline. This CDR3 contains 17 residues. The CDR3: CASSFTQITSMNTEAFF. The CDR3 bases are TGTGCCAGCAGTTTCACCCAGATAACTAGCATGAACACTGAAGCTTTCTTT. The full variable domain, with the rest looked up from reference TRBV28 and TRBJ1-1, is DVKVTQSSRYLVKRTGEKVFLECVQDMDHENMFWYRQDPGLGLRLIYFSYDVKMKEKGDIPEGYSVSREKKERFSLILESASTNQTSMYLCASSFTQITSMNTEAFFGQGTRLTVV.

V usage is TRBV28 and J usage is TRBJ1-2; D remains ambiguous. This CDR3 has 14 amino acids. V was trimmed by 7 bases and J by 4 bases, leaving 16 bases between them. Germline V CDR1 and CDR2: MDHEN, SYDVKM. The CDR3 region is CASIKPGKSYGYTF. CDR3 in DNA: TGTGCCAGCATCAAGCCGGGGAAATCCTATGGCTACACCTTC.

In DNA, the CDR3 is TGTGCCAGCAGCCCGTCCCGTAGCTCTGGAAACACCATATATTTT. It codes for CASSPSRSSGNTIYF. The chain is built from TRBV25-1 and TRBJ1-3, with unresolved D. CDR3 length: 15 amino acids. Germline loops: CDR1 MGHDK, CDR2 SYGVNS. The V end was cut by 6 bases, the J end by 0 bases, with 12 bases between.

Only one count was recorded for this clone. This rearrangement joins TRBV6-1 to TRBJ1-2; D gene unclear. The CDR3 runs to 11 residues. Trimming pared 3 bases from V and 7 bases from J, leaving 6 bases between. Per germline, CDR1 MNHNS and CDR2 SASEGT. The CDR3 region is CASSDLFGYTF. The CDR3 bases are TGTGCCAGCAGTGACCTCTTTGGCTACACCTTC.

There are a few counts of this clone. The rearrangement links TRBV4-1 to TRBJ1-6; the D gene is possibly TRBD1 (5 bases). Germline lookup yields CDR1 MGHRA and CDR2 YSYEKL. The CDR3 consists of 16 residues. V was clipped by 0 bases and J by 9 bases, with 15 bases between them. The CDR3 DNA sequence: TGCGCCAGCAGCCAAGACAGGGCCCTTGTGAGTTCACCCCTCCACTTT. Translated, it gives CASSQDRALVSSPLHF.

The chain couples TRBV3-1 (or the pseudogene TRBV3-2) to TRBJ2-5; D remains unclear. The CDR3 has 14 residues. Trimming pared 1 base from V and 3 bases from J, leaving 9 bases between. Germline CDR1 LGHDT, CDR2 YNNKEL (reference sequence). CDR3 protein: CASSQVPVEETQYF. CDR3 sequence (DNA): TGTGCCAGCAGCCAAGTCCCGGTGGAAGAGACCCAGTACTTC.